The T cell receptor beta chain described here comes from a study of Ad26.COV2.S vaccination and SARS-CoV-2 variants. Whole-study results and caveats: Among vaccine recipients, spike-specific TCR breadth exceeded that of placebo recipients. Measures of TCR breadth and depth may have fallen short of total T cell responses. Vaccinees and placebo recipients showed similar non-spike TCR breadth.

The repertoire was sequenced with immunoSEQ multiplex PCR; TCRdb's copy has only in-frame clones and lacks some. The sample has roughly 92,000 clones, approximately 82% seen once. This clone was seen a single time. Its antigen is still unknown. With V trimmed by 8 bases and J by 12 bases, 16 bases remained unmatched. This CDR3 region has 13 residues. Germline lookup yields CDR1 SGHTA and CDR2 FQGNSA. The chain uses TRBV7-2 and TRBJ2-7; the match to TRBD1 covers 7 bases. This clonotype originated in a human donor who had recovered from COVID-19. This specimen consisted of peripheral blood, obtained after recovery from COVID-19. The CDR3 region has the DNA TGTGCCAGCGGAAGACAGGGACAGACCAGCCCGTACTTC. The encoded protein is CASGRQGQTSPYF.